These T cell receptor beta chains were read from a single sample in a study of regulatory T cells in long-lasting Graves disease. TCRdb re-called the multiplex PCR reads through MiXCR, storing one row per CDR3 protein. The sample holds 400,000 to 500,000 distinct CDR3 sequences; 16% are singletons and the top ten take 20% to 25%. These data were also reused for a study on T cells in Graves' hyperthyroidism and ophthalmopathy.

This sample comprised peripheral blood mononuclear cells (PBMCs), obtained at new diagnosis, from a patient treated with antithyroid drugs. All receptors come from a woman aged 18-29 years with Graves disease. Both conserved end residues are part of each CDR3. Each record gives: clone size, J gene, D gene, V gene, CDR3 protein, CDR3 DNA. A D gene is named only where the DNA matches it firmly. Only part of the rows carry a size: once, few, many, or a class if the clone is expanded.

clone size: many; J gene: TRBJ1-1; D gene: .; V gene: TRBV30; CDR3 protein: CAWSVLLGTEAFF; CDR3 DNA: TGTGCCTGGAGTGTACTGTTAGGCACTGAAGCTTTCTTT
clone size: .; J gene: TRBJ2-7; D gene: TRBD1; V gene: TRBV6-2/TRBV6-3; CDR3 protein: CASRTTGDEQYF; CDR3 DNA: TGTGCCAGCAGGACCACAGGGGACGAGCAGTACTTC
clone size: .; J gene: TRBJ1-1; D gene: .; V gene: TRBV27; CDR3 protein: CASRTGSTEAFF; CDR3 DNA: TGTGCCAGCCGTACAGGGAGCACTGAAGCTTTCTTT
clone size: .; J gene: TRBJ1-1; D gene: .; V gene: TRBV5-1; CDR3 protein: CASSLEGPDTEAFF; CDR3 DNA: TGCGCCAGCAGCTTGGAGGGCCCCGACACTGAAGCTTTCTTT
clone size: few; J gene: TRBJ1-3; D gene: .; V gene: TRBV9; CDR3 protein: CASSATGDTIYF; CDR3 DNA: TGTGCCAGCAGCGCGACTGGTGACACCATATATTTT
clone size: few; J gene: TRBJ2-1; D gene: TRBD2; V gene: TRBV11-2; CDR3 protein: CASSLLAGFSNEQFF; CDR3 DNA: TGTGCCAGCAGCTTGTTAGCGGGATTCTCCAATGAGCAGTTCTTC
clone size: many; J gene: TRBJ2-1; D gene: TRBD1; V gene: TRBV2; CDR3 protein: CASSEQGVNNEQFF; CDR3 DNA: TGTGCCAGCAGTGAACAGGGGGTGAACAATGAGCAGTTCTTC
clone size: few; J gene: TRBJ1-2; D gene: .; V gene: TRBV2; CDR3 protein: CASSAIIAPETHLTF; CDR3 DNA: TGTGCCAGCAGTGCGATCATCGCTCCCGAGACCCACCTCACCTTC
clone size: .; J gene: TRBJ2-2; D gene: .; V gene: TRBV24-1; CDR3 protein: CATSVGANTGELFF; CDR3 DNA: TGTGCCACCAGTGTGGGGGCGAACACCGGGGAGCTGTTTTTT
clone size: .; J gene: TRBJ2-7; D gene: TRBD2; V gene: TRBV28; CDR3 protein: CASSKLLPTSGGTYEQYF; CDR3 DNA: TGTGCCAGCAGTAAACTTCTCCCTACTAGCGGGGGGACCTACGAGCAGTACTTC
clone size: many; J gene: TRBJ2-1; D gene: TRBD2; V gene: TRBV12-3/TRBV12-4; CDR3 protein: CASSLSGRLYNEQFF; CDR3 DNA: TGTGCCAGCAGTCTCAGCGGGAGGCTCTACAATGAGCAGTTCTTC
clone size: few; J gene: TRBJ2-7; D gene: TRBD1; V gene: TRBV27; CDR3 protein: CATSGTGFSEQYF; CDR3 DNA: TGTGCCACCTCAGGGACAGGATTCAGCGAGCAGTACTTC
clone size: many; J gene: TRBJ1-1; D gene: TRBD1; V gene: TRBV7-9; CDR3 protein: CASSFRADRGAFF; CDR3 DNA: TGTGCCAGCAGCTTCCGGGCGGACAGGGGGGCTTTCTTT